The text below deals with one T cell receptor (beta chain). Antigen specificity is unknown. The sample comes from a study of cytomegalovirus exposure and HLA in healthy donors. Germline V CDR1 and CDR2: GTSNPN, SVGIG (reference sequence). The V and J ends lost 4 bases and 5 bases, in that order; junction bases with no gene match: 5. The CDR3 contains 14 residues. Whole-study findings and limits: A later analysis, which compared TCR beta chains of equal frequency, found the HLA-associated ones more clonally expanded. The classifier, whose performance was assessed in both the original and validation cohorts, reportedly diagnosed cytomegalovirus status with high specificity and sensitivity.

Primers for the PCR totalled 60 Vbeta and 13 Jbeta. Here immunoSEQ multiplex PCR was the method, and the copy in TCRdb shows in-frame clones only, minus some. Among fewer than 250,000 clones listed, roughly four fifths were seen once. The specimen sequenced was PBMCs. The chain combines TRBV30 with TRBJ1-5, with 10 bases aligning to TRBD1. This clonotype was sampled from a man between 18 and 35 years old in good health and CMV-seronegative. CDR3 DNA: TGTGCCTGGACCCAAGGACAGGGGGATCAGCCCCAGCATTTT. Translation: CAWTQGQGDQPQHF.